A selection of T cell receptor beta chains follows, all from one sample in a study of T cell repertoires in aging, cancer and after chemotherapy. TCRdb reanalysed the multiplex PCR reads using MiXCR and keeps one entry per CDR3 protein. This table has 10,000 to 13,000 distinct CDR3 sequences, more than 25% appearing once. The sample was blood. The receptor source for this set is a human donor in good health. Both conserved end residues are trimmed from each CDR3. Fields, in order: D gene, clone size, V gene, J gene, CDR3 protein. The D gene is left open where the match is weak. Clone sizes are given selectively: once, few, many, or a class where the clone is expanded.

TRBD2	few	TRBV6-4	TRBJ2-1	ASSFTSGSGDEQF
TRBD1	few	TRBV6-2/TRBV6-3	TRBJ2-1	ASSTSGGSYNEQF
TRBD1	few	TRBV11-3	TRBJ1-1	ASNRQGMTEAF
TRBD2	-	TRBV6-5	TRBJ2-6	ASTLGAGANSGANVLT
-	medium-sized	TRBV19	TRBJ2-1	ASSIGQYNEQF
-	-	TRBV15	TRBJ2-1	ATSRDVSYNEQF
-	-	TRBV27	TRBJ2-1	ASSLFPVVNEQF
-	few	TRBV5-4	TRBJ1-2	ASSSVANYGYT
-	medium-sized	TRBV29-1	TRBJ2-3	SVDPYGDTQY
-	few	TRBV5-6	TRBJ1-1	ASSLVPTGTEAF
-	-	TRBV27	TRBJ2-1	ASNSDPRNEQF
-	-	TRBV10-1	TRBJ1-6	ASSDKLLQGTYNSPLH
-	-	TRBV6-2/TRBV6-3	TRBJ2-7	ATRDVHEQY
TRBD1	few	TRBV6-1	TRBJ2-3	ASRGTGVVQY